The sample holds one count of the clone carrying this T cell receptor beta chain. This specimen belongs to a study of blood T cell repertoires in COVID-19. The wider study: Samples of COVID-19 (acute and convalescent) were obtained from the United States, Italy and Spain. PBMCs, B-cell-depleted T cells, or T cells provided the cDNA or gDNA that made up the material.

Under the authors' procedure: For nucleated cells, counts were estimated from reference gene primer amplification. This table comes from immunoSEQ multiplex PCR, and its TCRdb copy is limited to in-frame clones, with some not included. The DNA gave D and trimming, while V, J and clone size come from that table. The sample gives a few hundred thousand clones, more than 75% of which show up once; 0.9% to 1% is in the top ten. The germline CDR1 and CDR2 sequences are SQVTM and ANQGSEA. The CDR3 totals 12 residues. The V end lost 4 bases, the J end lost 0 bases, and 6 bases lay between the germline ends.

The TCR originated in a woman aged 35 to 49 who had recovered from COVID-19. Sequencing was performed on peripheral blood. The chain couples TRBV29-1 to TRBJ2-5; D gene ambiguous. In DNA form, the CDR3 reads TGCAGCGTTGGGTTAGACCAAGAGACCCAGTACTTC. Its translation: CSVGLDQETQYF.